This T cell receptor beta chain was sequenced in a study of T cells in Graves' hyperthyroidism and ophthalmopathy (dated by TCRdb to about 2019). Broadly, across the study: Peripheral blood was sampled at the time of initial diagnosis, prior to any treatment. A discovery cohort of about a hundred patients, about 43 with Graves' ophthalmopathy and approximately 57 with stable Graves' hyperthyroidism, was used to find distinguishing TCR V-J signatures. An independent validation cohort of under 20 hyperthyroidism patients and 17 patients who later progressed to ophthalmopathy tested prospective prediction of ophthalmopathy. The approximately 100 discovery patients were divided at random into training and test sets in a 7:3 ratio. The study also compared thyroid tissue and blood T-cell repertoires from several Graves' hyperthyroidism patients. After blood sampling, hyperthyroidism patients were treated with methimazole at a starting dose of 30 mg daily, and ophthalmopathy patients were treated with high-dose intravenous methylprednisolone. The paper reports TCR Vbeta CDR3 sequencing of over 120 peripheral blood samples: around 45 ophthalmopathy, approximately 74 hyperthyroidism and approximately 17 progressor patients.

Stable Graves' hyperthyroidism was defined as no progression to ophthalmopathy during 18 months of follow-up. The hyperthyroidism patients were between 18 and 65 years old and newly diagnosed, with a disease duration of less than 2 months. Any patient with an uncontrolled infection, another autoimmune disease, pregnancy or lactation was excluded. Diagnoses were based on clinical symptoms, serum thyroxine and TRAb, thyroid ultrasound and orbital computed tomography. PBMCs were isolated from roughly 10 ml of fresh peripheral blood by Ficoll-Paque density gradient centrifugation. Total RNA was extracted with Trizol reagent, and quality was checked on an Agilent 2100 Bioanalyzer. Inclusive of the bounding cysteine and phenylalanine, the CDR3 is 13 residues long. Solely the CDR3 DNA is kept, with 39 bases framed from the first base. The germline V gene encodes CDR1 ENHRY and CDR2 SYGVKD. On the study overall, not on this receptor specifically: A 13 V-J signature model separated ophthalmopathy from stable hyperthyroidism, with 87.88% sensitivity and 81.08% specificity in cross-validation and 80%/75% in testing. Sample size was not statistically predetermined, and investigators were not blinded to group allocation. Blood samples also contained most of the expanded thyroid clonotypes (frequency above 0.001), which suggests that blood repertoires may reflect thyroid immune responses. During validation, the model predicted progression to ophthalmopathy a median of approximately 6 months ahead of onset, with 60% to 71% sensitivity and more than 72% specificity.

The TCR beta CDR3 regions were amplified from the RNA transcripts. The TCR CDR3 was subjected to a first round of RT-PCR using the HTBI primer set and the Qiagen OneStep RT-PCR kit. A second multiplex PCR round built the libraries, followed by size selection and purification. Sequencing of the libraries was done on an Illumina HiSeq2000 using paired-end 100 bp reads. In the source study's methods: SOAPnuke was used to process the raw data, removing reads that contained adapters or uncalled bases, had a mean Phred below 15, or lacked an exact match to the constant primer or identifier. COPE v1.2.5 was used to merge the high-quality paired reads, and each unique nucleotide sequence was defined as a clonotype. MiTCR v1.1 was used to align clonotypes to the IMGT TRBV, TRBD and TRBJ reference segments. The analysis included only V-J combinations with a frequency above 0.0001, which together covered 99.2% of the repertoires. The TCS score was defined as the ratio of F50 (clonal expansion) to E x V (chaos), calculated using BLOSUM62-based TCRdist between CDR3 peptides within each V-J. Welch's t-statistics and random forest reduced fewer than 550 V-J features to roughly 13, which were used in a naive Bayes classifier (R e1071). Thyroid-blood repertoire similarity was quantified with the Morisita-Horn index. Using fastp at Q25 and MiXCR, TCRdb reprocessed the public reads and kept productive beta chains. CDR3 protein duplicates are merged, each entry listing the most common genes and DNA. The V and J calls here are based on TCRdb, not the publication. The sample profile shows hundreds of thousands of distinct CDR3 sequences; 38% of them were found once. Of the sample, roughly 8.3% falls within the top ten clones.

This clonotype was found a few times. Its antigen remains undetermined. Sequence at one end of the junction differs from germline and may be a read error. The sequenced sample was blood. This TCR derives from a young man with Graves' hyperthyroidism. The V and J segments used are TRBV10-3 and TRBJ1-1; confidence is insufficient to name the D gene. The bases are TGTGCCAGCAGTGAATACCCAAGGGAGCAAGCTTTCTTT. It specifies CASSEYPREQAFF.